This passage covers 15 T cell receptor beta chains from one sample sequenced in a study of glioma-infiltrating T cells after dendritic cell vaccination. Libraries were prepared by immunoSEQ multiplex PCR; TCRdb keeps only in-frame clonotypes and omits some of them. Of around 100,000 clones in the sample, 80% to 90% are singletons; the top ten hold over 9.5%. Sequenced here: blood, sampled before dendritic cell vaccination. All receptors come from a human donor with glioblastoma.

The chain is built from TRBV5-1 and TRBJ1-1; possible D gene TRBD1, 5 bases. V was shortened by 4 bases and J by 3 bases, with 16 bases between the two germline ends. The length of the CDR3 is 15 residues. Germline V gene sequence: CDR1 SGHRS, CDR2 YFSETQ. The CDR3 here is CASSPAGGRDTEAFF. In DNA, the CDR3 is TGCGCCAGCAGCCCGGCCGGGGGGAGGGACACTGAAGCTTTCTTT. Full variable domain (remainder filled in from reference TRBV5-1 and TRBJ1-1): KAGVTQTPRYLIKTRGQQVTLSCSPISGHRSVSWYQQTPGQGLQFLFEYFSETQRNKGNFPGRFSGRQFSNSRSEMNVSTLELGDSALYLCASSPAGGRDTEAFFGQGTRLTVV.

The chain joins TRBV4-2 to TRBJ2-7; 8 nucleotides line up with TRBD1. The CDR3 extends over 14 amino acids. CDR1 is LGHNA and CDR2 is YNFKEQ in the germline V gene. Trimming removed 0 bases from V and 6 bases from J; junction bases left unmatched: 4. The CDR3 bases are TGTGCCAGCAGCCAAGACCTGACAGGGGTCGAGCAGTACTTC. Translating gives CASSQDLTGVEQYF.

The chain carries TRBV29-1 and TRBJ2-7; TRBD2 is a possible D gene (5 bases). The germline gives CDR1 SQVTM, CDR2 ANQGSEA. The V and J ends lost 6 bases and 3 bases respectively, with 18 bases between them. The CDR3 consists of 14 residues. In DNA form, the CDR3 reads TGCAGCGTCTCGGATCCCGGAGGCATCTACGAGCAGTACTTC. This translates into CSVSDPGGIYEQYF.

CDR3 protein: CASSLVPLNTEAFF. Written as DNA, the CDR3 is TGCGCCAGCAGCTTGGTTCCATTGAACACTGAAGCTTTCTTT. This chain uses TRBV5-1 with TRBJ1-1; D is unresolved. Per the germline V gene, CDR1 is SGHRS and CDR2 is YFSETQ. This CDR3 has 14 residues. Trimming took off 0 bases at V and 0 bases at J, with 6 bases between the two ends.

The table lists this clone with a count of one. The genes are TRBV14 and TRBJ2-7, with TRBD2 matching 9 bases. V shed 5 bases and J 1 base; nucleotides not matched to a gene: 3. The CDR3 is 14 residues long. Germline CDR1 and CDR2: SGHDN and FVKESK. CDR3 sequence reads: CASSSGLASYEQYF. CDR3 DNA: TGTGCCAGCAGCTCGGGACTAGCTTCCTACGAGCAGTACTTC. The whole variable domain, filled in from reference TRBV14 and TRBJ2-7, reads EAGVTQFPSHSVIEKGQTVTLRCDPISGHDNLYWYRRVMGKEIKFLLHFVKESKQDESGMPNNRFLAERTGGTYSTLKVQPAELEDSGVYFCASSSGLASYEQYFGPGTRLTVT.

The sample holds one count of this clone. The rearrangement joins TRBV5-4 to TRBJ2-5, with D maybe TRBD1 (6 bases). From germline, CDR1 is SGHNT and CDR2 YYREEE (reference sequence). Trimming removed 5 bases at V and 8 bases at J, with 10 bases between. The CDR3 has 11 amino acids. The CDR3, as DNA: TGTGCCAGCAGGCCAGGGGCTACCCAGTACTTC. The encoded protein is CASRPGATQYF.

The chain employs TRBV30 and TRBJ2-7; TRBD2 is a possible D gene (5 bases). Trimming took off 8 bases at V and 4 bases at J, with 18 bases between the two ends. Germline V gene sequence: CDR1 GTSNPN, CDR2 SVGIG (reference sequence). The CDR3 extends over 13 amino acids. CDR3 residues: CAPTGVAAYEQYF. The CDR3 region has the DNA TGTGCCCCGACCGGGGTGGCGGCTTACGAGCAGTACTTC.

The chain combines TRBV6-4 with TRBJ2-3, with 9 bases aligning to TRBD1. The CDR3 totals 15 residues. V shed 0 bases, J shed 7 bases, and the junction held 5 bases outside the gene matches. Germline V CDR1 and CDR2: MRHNA, SNTAGT. CDR3 sequence: CASSDSGQGLNTQYF. In DNA, the CDR3 is TGTGCCAGCAGTGACTCGGGACAGGGCTTGAATACGCAGTATTTT.

This clone was picked up one time. The J gene is TRBJ2-5, the V gene TRBV5-1; the match to TRBD1 covers 8 bases. The CDR3 length is 16 residues. The V segment lost 0 bases and the J segment 0 bases; nucleotides outside the gene matches: 4. CDR1 SGHRS and CDR2 YFSETQ come from the germline V gene. CDR3 DNA sequence: TGCGCCAGCAGCTTGGCCCAGGGGGCCCACCAAGAGACCCAGTACTTC. Translating gives CASSLAQGAHQETQYF.

This clone appeared a single time. The J gene is TRBJ2-1, the V gene TRBV7-2; TRBD2 might be the D (5 bases). The germline V and J ends were trimmed by 2 bases and 0 bases, with 11 bases remaining between them. From germline, CDR1 is SGHTA and CDR2 FQGNSA. There are 16 residues in the CDR3. This CDR3 is CASSLLRLSSYNEQFF. The CDR3 DNA reads TGTGCCAGCAGCTTACTCAGACTAAGCTCCTACAATGAGCAGTTCTTC. The variable domain in full, with the rest retrieved from reference TRBV7-2 and TRBJ2-1, is GAGVSQSPSNKVTEKGKDVELRCDPISGHTALYWYRQSLGQGLEFLIYFQGNSAPDKSGLPSDRFSAERTGGSVSTLTIQRTQQEDSAVYLCASSLLRLSSYNEQFFGPGTRLTVL.

This clone was seen just once. The genes are TRBV7-2 and TRBJ2-7, with 8 bases matching TRBD1. Germline V lookup: CDR1 SGHTA, CDR2 FQGNSA. The J segment lost 4 bases and the V segment lost 5 bases, leaving 7 bases of the junction unmatched. This CDR3 spans 14 amino acids. The CDR3 loop is CASSPYRGKYEQYF. CDR3 DNA sequence: TGTGCCAGCAGCCCCTACAGGGGGAAGTACGAGCAGTACTTC.

The chain uses TRBV9 and TRBJ2-2, with 8 bases identical to TRBD1. Trimming took 4 bases from V and 1 from J; bases not matched to a gene: 6. The germline CDR1 and CDR2 sequences are SGDLS and YYNGEE. The CDR3 covers 16 residues. CDR3 sequence: CASSLRTGQNTGELFF. The DNA of the CDR3 is TGTGCCAGCAGCCTAAGGACAGGGCAGAACACCGGGGAGCTGTTTTTT. The variable domain in full, with the rest retrieved from reference TRBV9 and TRBJ2-2, is DSGVTQTPKHLITATGQRVTLRCSPRSGDLSVYWYQQSLDQGLQFLIQYYNGEERAKGNILERFSAQQFPDLHSELNLSSLELGDSALYFCASSLRTGQNTGELFFGEGSRLTVL.

The sample holds a few counts of this clone. The chain joins TRBV6-1 to TRBJ2-3, with a weak D call TRBD1 (6 bases). There are 16 residues in the CDR3. CDR1 MNHNS and CDR2 SASEGT come from the germline V gene. The germline V and J ends were trimmed by 3 bases and 2 bases, with 15 bases remaining between them. Here the CDR3 DNA reads TGTGCCAGCAGTGAGGGCAGGGGAATTCCCACAGATACGCAGTATTTT. It encodes CASSEGRGIPTDTQYF.

The J gene is TRBJ1-6, the V gene TRBV19; 10 positions agree with TRBD1. After removal of 6 bases from V and 1 base from J, the junction contained 12 bases not matched to a gene. This CDR3 contains 19 residues. Germline lookup yields CDR1 LNHDA and CDR2 SQIVND (reference sequence). CDR3 nucleotides: TGTGCCAGTAGCCCCCGGGACAGGGGAAGAAGGTCCTATAATTCACCCCTCCACTTT. It codes for CASSPRDRGRRSYNSPLHF.

The chain links TRBV2 to TRBJ2-1, with 12 bases that match TRBD1. CDR3 length equals 19 residues. Germline V gene sequence: CDR1 SNHLY, CDR2 FYNNEI. V lost 1 base, J lost 5 bases, and 12 bases stayed unmatched. CDR3 amino acids: CASSEGLGQGANRDNEQFF. The CDR3 region has the DNA TGTGCCAGCAGTGAAGGCCTGGGACAGGGGGCGAATAGGGACAATGAGCAGTTCTTC.